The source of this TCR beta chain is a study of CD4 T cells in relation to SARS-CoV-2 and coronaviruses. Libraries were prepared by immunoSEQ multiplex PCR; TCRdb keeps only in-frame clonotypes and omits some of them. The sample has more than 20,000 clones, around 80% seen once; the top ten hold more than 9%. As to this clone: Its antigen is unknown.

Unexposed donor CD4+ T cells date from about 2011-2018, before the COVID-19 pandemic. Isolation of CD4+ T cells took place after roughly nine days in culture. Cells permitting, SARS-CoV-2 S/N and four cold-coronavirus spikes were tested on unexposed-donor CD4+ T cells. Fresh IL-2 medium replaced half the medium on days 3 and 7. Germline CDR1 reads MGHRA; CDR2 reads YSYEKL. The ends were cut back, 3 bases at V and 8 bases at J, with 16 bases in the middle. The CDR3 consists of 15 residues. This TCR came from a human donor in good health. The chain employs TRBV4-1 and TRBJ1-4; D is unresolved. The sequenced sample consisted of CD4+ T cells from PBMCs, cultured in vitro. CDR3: CASSQPGAGWEKLFF. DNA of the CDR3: TGCGCCAGCAGCCAGCCCGGTGCGGGCTGGGAAAAACTGTTTTTT.